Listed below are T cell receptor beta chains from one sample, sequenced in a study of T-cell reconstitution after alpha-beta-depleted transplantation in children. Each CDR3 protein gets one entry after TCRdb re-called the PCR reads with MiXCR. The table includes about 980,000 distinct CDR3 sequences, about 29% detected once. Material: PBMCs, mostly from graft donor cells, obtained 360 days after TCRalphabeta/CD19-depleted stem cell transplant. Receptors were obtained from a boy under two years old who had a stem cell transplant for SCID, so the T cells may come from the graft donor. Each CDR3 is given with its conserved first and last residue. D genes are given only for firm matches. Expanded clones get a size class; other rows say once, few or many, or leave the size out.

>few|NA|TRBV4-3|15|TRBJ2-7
CASSQDPGNPYEQYF
TGCGCCAGCAGCCAAGACCCCGGGAATCCCTACGAGCAGTACTTC
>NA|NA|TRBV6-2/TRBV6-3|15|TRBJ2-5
CASSWYRLGGETQYF
TGTGCCAGCAGTTGGTACCGACTAGGGGGCGAGACCCAGTACTTC
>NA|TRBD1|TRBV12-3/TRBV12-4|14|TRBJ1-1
CASDPGQVNTEAFF
TGTGCCAGTGATCCGGGACAGGTGAACACTGAAGCTTTCTTT
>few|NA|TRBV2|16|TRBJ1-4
CASSEDWSATNEKLFF
TGTGCCAGCAGTGAAGACTGGAGTGCAACTAATGAAAAACTGTTTTTT
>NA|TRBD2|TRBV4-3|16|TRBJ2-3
CASSRRLAVSTDTQYF
TGCGCCAGCAGCCGCCGACTAGCGGTTAGCACAGATACGCAGTATTTT
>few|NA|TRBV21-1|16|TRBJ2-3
CASSKDGGPSTDTQYF
TGTGCCAGCAGCAAAGACGGCGGCCCTAGCACAGATACGCAGTATTTT
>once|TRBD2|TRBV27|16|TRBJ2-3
CASSSLAGEHTDAQYF
TGTGCCAGCAGTTCGCTAGCGGGTGAGCACACAGATGCGCAGTATTTT
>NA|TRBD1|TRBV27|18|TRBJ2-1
CASSLRQGAWFSYNEQFF
TGTGCCAGCAGTTTAAGGCAGGGGGCGTGGTTCTCCTACAATGAGCAGTTCTTC
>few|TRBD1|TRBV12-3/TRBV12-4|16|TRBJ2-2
CASSPLSGGNIRELFF
TGTGCCAGCAGTCCATTGTCAGGGGGAAATATCCGGGAGCTGTTTTTT
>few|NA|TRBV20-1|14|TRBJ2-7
CSAREAGISYEQYF
TGCAGTGCTAGGGAAGCCGGGATCTCCTACGAGCAGTACTTC
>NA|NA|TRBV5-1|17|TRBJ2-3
CASSLGDREVAGDTQYF
TGCGCCAGCAGCTTAGGCGACAGGGAGGTCGCTGGGGATACGCAGTATTTT
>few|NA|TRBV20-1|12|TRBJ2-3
CSAGPGTDTQYF
TGCAGTGCAGGGCCGGGGACAGATACGCAGTATTTT
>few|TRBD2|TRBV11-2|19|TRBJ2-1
CASSPGLAGGLGRYNEQFF
TGTGCCAGCAGCCCCGGACTAGCGGGGGGACTGGGGAGATACAATGAGCAGTTCTTC
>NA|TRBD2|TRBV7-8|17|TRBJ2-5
CASSHHTTGTSGETQYF
TGTGCCAGCAGCCACCACACTACCGGGACTAGCGGAGAGACCCAGTACTTC
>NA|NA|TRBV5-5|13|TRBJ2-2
CASSLAASGELFF
TGTGCCAGCAGCTTGGCCGCCAGCGGGGAGCTGTTTTTT
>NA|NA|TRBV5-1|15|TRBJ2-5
CASSLPGRNQETQYF
TGCGCCAGCAGCTTGCCCGGACGGAATCAAGAGACCCAGTACTTC
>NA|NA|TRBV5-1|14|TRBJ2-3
CASKWRVGGGTQYF
TGCGCCAGCAAGTGGCGGGTCGGGGGAGGTACGCAGTATTTT
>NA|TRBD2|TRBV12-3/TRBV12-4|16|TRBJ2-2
CASSPSGGAFTGELFF
TGTGCCAGCAGTCCGAGCGGGGGGGCTTTCACCGGGGAGCTGTTTTTT
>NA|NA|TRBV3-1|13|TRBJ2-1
CASSQTDYNEQFF
TGTGCCAGCAGCCAAACAGACTACAATGAGCAGTTCTTC
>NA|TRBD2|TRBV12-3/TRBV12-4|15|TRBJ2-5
CASSESGTSGETQYF
TGTGCCAGCAGTGAGTCCGGGACTAGTGGGGAGACCCAGTACTTC
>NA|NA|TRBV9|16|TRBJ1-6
CASSAPRGEGNSPLHF
TGTGCCAGCAGCGCCCCCCGGGGGGAGGGTAATTCACCCCTCCACTTT
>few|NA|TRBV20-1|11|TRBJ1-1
CSARSGYEAFF
TGCAGTGCTAGATCAGGGTATGAAGCTTTCTTT
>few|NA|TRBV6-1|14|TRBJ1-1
CASSTQEAYTEAFF
TGTGCCAGCAGTACCCAGGAGGCTTACACTGAAGCTTTCTTT
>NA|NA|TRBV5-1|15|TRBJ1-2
CASSLEGPNFYGYTF
TGCGCCAGCAGCTTGGAGGGCCCGAACTTCTATGGCTACACCTTC
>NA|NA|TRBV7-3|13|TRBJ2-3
CASSFGVADTQYF
TGTGCCAGCAGCTTCGGGGTTGCAGATACGCAGTATTTT
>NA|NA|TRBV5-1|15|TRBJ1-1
CASSLVSGVATEAFF
TGCGCCAGCAGCTTGGTCTCGGGGGTGGCCACTGAAGCTTTCTTT
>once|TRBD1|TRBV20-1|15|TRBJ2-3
CSASVGQPATDTQYF
TGCAGTGCTAGTGTGGGACAGCCGGCCACAGATACGCAGTATTTT
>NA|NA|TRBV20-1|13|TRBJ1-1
CSARVAPGAEAFF
TGCAGTGCTAGAGTCGCCCCGGGCGCTGAAGCTTTCTTT
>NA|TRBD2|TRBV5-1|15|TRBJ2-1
CASSLGGGGTNEQFF
TGCGCCAGCAGCTTGGGCGGCGGGGGAACGAATGAGCAGTTCTTC
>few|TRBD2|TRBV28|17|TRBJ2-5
CASSLRLAGGPGETQYF
TGTGCCAGCAGTTTACGGCTAGCGGGGGGGCCGGGAGAGACCCAGTACTTC
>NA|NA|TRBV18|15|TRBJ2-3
CASSPFKQGLNTQYF
TGTGCCAGCTCACCCTTTAAGCAGGGTCTAAATACGCAGTATTTT
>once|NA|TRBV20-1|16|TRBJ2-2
CSARDPRWTGTWELFF
TGCAGTGCTAGAGATCCGCGGTGGACTGGCACCTGGGAGCTGTTTTTT
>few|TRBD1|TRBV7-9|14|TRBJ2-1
CASMRQGAVVEQFF
TGTGCCAGCATGCGACAGGGGGCGGTTGTTGAGCAGTTCTTC
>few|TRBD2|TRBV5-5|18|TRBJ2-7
CASSLYLQTRTGGEEQYF
TGTGCCAGCAGCTTGTACCTACAGACCAGGACGGGAGGAGAAGAGCAGTACTTC
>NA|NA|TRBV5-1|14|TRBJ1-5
CASSLAVFNQPQHF
TGCGCCAGCAGCTTGGCAGTATTTAATCAGCCCCAGCATTTT
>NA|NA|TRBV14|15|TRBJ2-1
CASSPQRGAGSEQFF
TGTGCCAGCAGCCCCCAACGCGGTGCGGGTAGTGAGCAGTTCTTC
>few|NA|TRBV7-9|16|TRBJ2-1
CASSSLRDLNYNEQFF
TGTGCCAGCAGCTCCCTTCGGGACCTAAACTACAATGAGCAGTTCTTC
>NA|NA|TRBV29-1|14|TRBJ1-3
CSVLDVNSGNTIYF
TGCAGCGTGCTGGACGTTAACTCTGGAAACACCATATATTTT
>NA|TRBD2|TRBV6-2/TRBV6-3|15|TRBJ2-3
CASSPLGLAADTQYF
TGTGCCAGCAGTCCCCTCGGACTAGCGGCAGATACGCAGTATTTT
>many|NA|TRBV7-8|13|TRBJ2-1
CASSFEGHNEQFF
TGTGCCAGCAGCTTTGAAGGGCACAATGAGCAGTTCTTC
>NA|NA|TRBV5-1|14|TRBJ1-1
CASSLELGLGEAFF
TGCGCCAGCAGCTTGGAGCTGGGGTTAGGTGAAGCTTTCTTT
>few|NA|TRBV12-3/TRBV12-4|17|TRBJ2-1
CASSPFPAGPTYNEQFF
TGTGCCAGCAGCCCATTTCCGGCGGGGCCTACCTACAATGAGCAGTTCTTC
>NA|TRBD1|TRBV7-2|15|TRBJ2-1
CASSRDRGRGNEQFF
TGTGCCAGCAGCCGGGACAGGGGGCGCGGTAATGAGCAGTTCTTC
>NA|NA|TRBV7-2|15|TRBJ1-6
CASSLVAGWNSPLHF
TGTGCCAGCAGCTTAGTGGCAGGGTGGAATTCACCCCTCCACTTT
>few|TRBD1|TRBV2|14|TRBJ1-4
CASSEGQRWQKLFF
TGTGCCAGCAGTGAGGGACAGAGGTGGCAAAAACTGTTTTTT
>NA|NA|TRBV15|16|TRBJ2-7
CATSRERGTVSYEQYF
TGTGCCACCAGCAGGGAGAGGGGCACGGTTTCCTACGAGCAGTACTTC
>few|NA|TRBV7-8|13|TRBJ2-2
CASSAENTGELFF
TGTGCCAGCAGCGCGGAAAACACCGGGGAGCTGTTTTTT
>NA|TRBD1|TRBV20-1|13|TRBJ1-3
CSALDRGRNTIYF
TGCAGTGCGTTAGACAGGGGCAGAAACACCATATATTTT
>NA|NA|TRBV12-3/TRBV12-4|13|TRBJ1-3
CASRPSSGNTIYF
TGTGCCAGCAGGCCCAGCTCTGGAAACACCATATATTTT
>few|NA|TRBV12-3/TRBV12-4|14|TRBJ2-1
CASSLRAGVNEQFF
TGTGCCAGCAGTTTAAGGGCAGGGGTCAATGAGCAGTTCTTC
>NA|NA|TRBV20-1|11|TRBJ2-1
CSATEFGEQFF
TGCAGTGCAACGGAATTCGGTGAGCAGTTCTTC
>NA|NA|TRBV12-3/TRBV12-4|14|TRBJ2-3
CASSFRSLSSGQYF
TGTGCCAGCAGTTTCCGAAGCTTGAGTAGCGGGCAGTATTTT
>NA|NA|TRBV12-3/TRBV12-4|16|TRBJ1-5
CASSPAGAGVNQPQHF
TGTGCCAGCAGTCCGGCAGGGGCAGGGGTTAATCAGCCCCAGCATTTT